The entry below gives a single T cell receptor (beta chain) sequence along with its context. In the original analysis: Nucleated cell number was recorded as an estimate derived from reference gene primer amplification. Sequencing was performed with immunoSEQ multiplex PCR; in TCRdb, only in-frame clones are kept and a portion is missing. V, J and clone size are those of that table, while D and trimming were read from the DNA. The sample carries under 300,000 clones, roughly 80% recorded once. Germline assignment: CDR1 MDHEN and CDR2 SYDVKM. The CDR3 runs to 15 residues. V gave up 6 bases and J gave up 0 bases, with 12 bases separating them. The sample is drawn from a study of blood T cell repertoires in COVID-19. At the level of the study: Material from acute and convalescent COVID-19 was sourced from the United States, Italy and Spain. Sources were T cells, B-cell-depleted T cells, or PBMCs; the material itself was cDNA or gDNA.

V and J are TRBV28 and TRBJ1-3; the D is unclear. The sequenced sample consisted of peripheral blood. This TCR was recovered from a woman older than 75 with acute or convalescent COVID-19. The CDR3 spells CASSPGLTSGNTIYF. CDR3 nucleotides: TGTGCCAGCAGCCCTGGACTGACCTCTGGAAACACCATATATTTT.